Below are 24 T cell receptor beta chains sequenced from a single sample in a study of blood T cell repertoires in COVID-19. Assay used: immunoSEQ multiplex PCR; TCRdb lists only in-frame clones, some missing. The data show a few hundred thousand clones, approximately 83% seen once. Sequences were obtained from PBMCs or T cells enriched from blood (not recorded which). These receptors originate from a woman in her thirties or forties with acute COVID-19.

The J gene is TRBJ2-1, the V gene TRBV24-1; possibly TRBD2 for D (5 bases). CDR3 length: 13 amino acids. Trimming shortened V by 5 bases and J by 13 bases, and 17 bases separated the two germline ends. Germline lookup yields CDR1 KGHDR and CDR2 SFDVKD. The CDR3 here is CATSASPGNSQFF. In DNA, the CDR3 is TGTGCCACCAGTGCCTCCCCGGGAAATAGTCAGTTCTTC.

CDR3: CASSREYSNQPQHF. The CDR3 nucleotides are TGTGCCAGCAGCCGTGAGTATAGCAATCAGCCCCAGCATTTT. The chain employs TRBV5-5 and TRBJ1-5; D gene ambiguous. The V gene lost 4 bases and the J gene lost 0 bases, with 8 bases spanning the gap. CDR1 is SGHKS, CDR2 YYEKEE, per germline (reference sequence). This CDR3 is 14 amino acids long. The full variable domain, with the rest looked up from reference TRBV5-5 and TRBJ1-5, is DAGVTQSPTHLIKTRGQQVTLRCSPISGHKSVSWYQQVLGQGPQFIFQYYEKEERGRGNFPDRFSARQFPNYSSELNVNALLLGDSALYLCASSREYSNQPQHFGDGTRLSIL.

The chain recombines TRBV30 with TRBJ2-5; perhaps TRBD1 as D (5 bases). The CDR3 covers 15 residues. The germline V gene has CDR1 GTSNPN and CDR2 SVGIG (reference sequence). Trimming removed 4 bases from V and 0 bases from J, with 15 bases in between. Here the CDR3 reads CAWKAPNRNQETQYF. The CDR3 nucleotides read TGTGCCTGGAAAGCCCCCAACAGGAACCAAGAGACCCAGTACTTC.

The chain links TRBV7-8 to TRBJ2-3; perhaps TRBD2 as D (6 bases). This CDR3 has 15 residues. CDR1 SGHVS and CDR2 FQNEAQ come from the germline V gene. Trimming stripped 1 base from V and 2 bases from J, with 10 bases between. CDR3 nucleotide sequence: TGTGCCAGCAGCTTAGGTGGCGGGACCACAGATACGCAGTATTTT. It translates to CASSLGGGTTDTQYF. Full variable domain (missing parts from reference TRBV7-8 and TRBJ2-3): GAGVSQSPRYKVAKRGQDVALRCDPISGHVSLFWYQQALGQGPEFLTYFQNEAQLDKSGLPSDRFFAERPEGSVSTLKIQRTQQEDSAVYLCASSLGGGTTDTQYFGPGTRLTVL.

The count of this clone is one. This chain joins TRBV7-9 and TRBJ2-7; 7 bases align to TRBD1. Trimming took 3 bases from V and 2 from J; bases not matched to a gene: 7. The CDR3 extends over 15 amino acids. Germline CDR1 SEHNR, CDR2 FQNEAQ (reference sequence). CDR3 loop: CASSFGDSLTYEQYF. The CDR3 DNA follows: TGTGCCAGCAGCTTTGGGGACAGCCTAACCTACGAGCAGTACTTC. Full variable domain (outside the CDR3, taken from reference TRBV7-9 and TRBJ2-7): DTGVSQNPRHKITKRGQNVTFRCDPISEHNRLYWYRQTLGQGPEFLTYFQNEAQLEKSRLLSDRFSAERPKGSFSTLEIQRTEQGDSAMYLCASSFGDSLTYEQYFGPGTRLTVT.

The V and J genes are TRBV28 and TRBJ2-1, with 10 bases aligning to TRBD2. J lost 7 bases, V lost 5 bases, and 11 bases had no gene match. This CDR3 is 16 amino acids long. CDR1 is MDHEN, CDR2 SYDVKM, per germline. CDR3 sequence (DNA): TGTGCCAGCAGTATACACTCTAGCGGGAGTATAAATGAGCAGTTCTTC. Protein product: CASSIHSSGSINEQFF.

CDR3 loop: CASSPGTGGAIAEAFF. The CDR3 bases are TGTGCCAGCAGCCCCGGGACAGGGGGCGCGATCGCTGAAGCTTTCTTT. The V and J genes are TRBV7-9 and TRBJ1-1; 12 nucleotides agree with TRBD1. The CDR3 totals 16 residues. Germline CDR1 SEHNR, CDR2 FQNEAQ (reference sequence). The trim removed 5 bases at V and 6 bases at J, leaving 10 bases unmatched. The complete variable domain, with remaining parts taken from reference TRBV7-9 and TRBJ1-1, reads DTGVSQNPRHKITKRGQNVTFRCDPISEHNRLYWYRQTLGQGPEFLTYFQNEAQLEKSRLLSDRFSAERPKGSFSTLEIQRTEQGDSAMYLCASSPGTGGAIAEAFFGQGTRLTVV.

The chain recombines TRBV5-1 with TRBJ1-2; maybe TRBD1 (6 bases). In germline, CDR1 is SGHRS, CDR2 YFSETQ. Trimming stripped 4 bases from V and 4 bases from J, with 23 bases between. This CDR3 comprises 17 residues. The CDR3 DNA sequence: TGCGCCAGCAGCAATGGTTTTGGGGGGGCCCCCTTCTATGGCTACACCTTC. It yields the protein CASSNGFGGAPFYGYTF.

In the case of this clone: At the DNA level, this CDR3 is encoded by other sequences in the same sample as well. V usage is TRBV5-1 and J usage is TRBJ1-1, with D possibly matching TRBD1 (5 bases). Trimming left V 2 bases short and J 5 bases short, with 7 bases between. The germline CDR1 and CDR2 sequences are SGHRS and YFSETQ. The CDR3 spans 12 residues. CDR3 protein: CASSFQGTEAFF. CDR3 DNA: TGCGCCAGCAGCTTCCAGGGAACTGAAGCTTTCTTT. The variable domain in full, with the rest retrieved from reference TRBV5-1 and TRBJ1-1, is KAGVTQTPRYLIKTRGQQVTLSCSPISGHRSVSWYQQTPGQGLQFLFEYFSETQRNKGNFPGRFSGRQFSNSRSEMNVSTLELGDSALYLCASSFQGTEAFFGQGTRLTVV.

This clone was picked up many times. V gene TRBV24-1 combines with J gene TRBJ2-2; the D is unclear. CDR1 and CDR2 from the germline V gene are KGHDR and SFDVKD. Trimming stripped 8 bases from V and 4 bases from J, with 10 bases between. The length of the CDR3 is 13 residues. The CDR3 here is CATNQHSTGELFF. The CDR3 nucleotides are TGTGCCACCAATCAACACAGCACCGGGGAGCTGTTTTTT.

The chain is built from TRBV19 and TRBJ1-3; D might be TRBD1 (5 bases). From germline, CDR1 is LNHDA and CDR2 SQIVND (reference sequence). This CDR3 is 17 amino acids long. The ends were cut back, 3 bases at V and 0 bases at J, with 15 bases in the middle. CDR3 in DNA: TGTGCCAGTAGTATCCTCCGCGACAGTTACTCTGGAAACACCATATATTTT. It codes for CASSILRDSYSGNTIYF.

Here the CDR3 DNA reads TGTGCCAGCAGCGCAACTAGCGGCGTCGCTTCCGATACGCAGTATTTT. This encodes CASSATSGVASDTQYF. The chain employs TRBV5-5 and TRBJ2-3, with 8 positions matching TRBD2. Trimming cost V 4 bases and J 6 bases; bases outside gene matches: 13. The CDR3 length is 16 residues. CDR1 and CDR2 from the germline V gene are SGHKS and YYEKEE (reference sequence).

This clone was observed a handful of times. The chain employs TRBV7-9 and TRBJ1-2, with a possible D match to TRBD1 (6 bases). The length of the CDR3 is 15 residues. CDR1 is SEHNR and CDR2 is FQNEAQ in the germline V gene (reference sequence). V shed 2 bases and J shed 6 bases, with 16 bases lying between them. DNA of the CDR3: TGTGCCAGCAGCTTACAAGTCGGGGGGCGCGATGGCTACACCTTC. It specifies CASSLQVGGRDGYTF.

This clone has only one observation. The gene calls are TRBV4-1 and TRBJ2-3, with TRBD2 identical over 10 bases. Trimming took 5 bases from V and 8 from J; bases not matched to a gene: 13. This CDR3 region has 16 residues. Germline V gene data show CDR1 as MGHRA and CDR2 as YSYEKL. The CDR3 sequence: CASSKGLAGDPATQYF. The CDR3 nucleotides read TGCGCCAGCAGCAAGGGGCTAGCGGGAGACCCGGCTACGCAGTATTTT.

The gene calls are TRBV19 and TRBJ2-1; the D is unclear. Germline-derived CDR1 and CDR2 are LNHDA and SQIVND (reference sequence). The V end was cut by 7 bases, the J end by 6 bases, with 10 bases between. The CDR3 is made up of 12 amino acids. CDR3 sequence reads: CASKNQLNEQFF. CDR3 bases: TGTGCCAGTAAGAACCAACTCAATGAGCAGTTCTTC.

This clone occurred once. The chain has TRBV14 and TRBJ1-5; D is ambiguous. V was pared by 3 bases and J by 6 bases, with 6 bases between. There are 12 residues in the CDR3. The germline gives CDR1 SGHDN, CDR2 FVKESK. This CDR3 reads CASSQRGQPQHF. The CDR3, as DNA: TGTGCCAGCAGCCAGAGAGGTCAGCCCCAGCATTTT.

This chain uses TRBV6-2 or TRBV6-3 with TRBJ2-7; tentative D call: TRBD2 (6 bases). Germline CDR1 reads MNHEY; CDR2 reads SVGEGT. Trimming took 6 bases from V and 6 from J, leaving 24 bases between them. The CDR3 covers 16 residues. The CDR3 is CASSRNRAPLGGEQYF. The CDR3 region has the DNA TGTGCCAGCAGCCGTAACCGGGCGCCTCTCGGGGGCGAGCAGTACTTC.

The V gene is TRBV5-1, the J gene TRBJ2-5; 10 bases map to TRBD1. Germline V gene data show CDR1 as SGHRS and CDR2 as YFSETQ. CDR3 size: 15 residues. Germline trimming cut 3 bases from V and 1 base from J; bases unmatched to any gene: 3. CDR3 region: CASSYWTGGQETQYF. CDR3 in DNA: TGCGCCAGCAGCTACTGGACAGGGGGCCAAGAGACCCAGTACTTC.

J is TRBJ1-2 and V is TRBV6-2 or TRBV6-3; D remains ambiguous. Germline V gene lookup returns CDR1 MNHEY and CDR2 SVGEGT. CDR3 size: 14 residues. V gave up 4 bases and J gave up 8 bases, with 17 bases separating them. CDR3 DNA sequence: TGTGCCAGCAGTTCCGAGGAGGCCGGTAAAGGCTACACCTTC. Translated, it gives CASSSEEAGKGYTF.

The chain joins TRBV15 to TRBJ1-6; 9 bases are shared with TRBD1. V lost 4 bases to trimming and J lost 10 bases; unmatched junction nucleotides: 8. CDR3 length: 15 amino acids. Germline loops: CDR1 LNHNV, CDR2 YYDKDF (reference sequence). The CDR3 spells CATSTRDRDFSPLHF. CDR3 DNA: TGTGCCACCAGCACGCGGGACAGGGATTTCTCACCCCTCCACTTT. The whole variable domain, filled in from reference TRBV15 and TRBJ1-6, reads DAMVIQNPRYQVTQFGKPVTLSCSQTLNHNVMYWYQQKSSQAPKLLFHYYDKDFNNEADTPDNFQSRRPNTSFCFLDIRSPGLGDTAMYLCATSTRDRDFSPLHFGNGTRLTVT.

The V call is TRBV6-6, the J call TRBJ2-1; TRBD1 matches at 12 bases. With 5 bases clipped from V and 0 bases from J, the junction kept 14 bases outside the gene matches. Germline lookup yields CDR1 MNHNY and CDR2 SVGAGI (reference sequence). This CDR3 comprises 20 residues. The CDR3 bases are TGTGCCAGCAGTGGATCTCCGGGACAGGGGGCAATGAGCTCCTACAATGAGCAGTTCTTC. The encoded protein is CASSGSPGQGAMSSYNEQFF.

V and J are TRBV28 and TRBJ1-4; 7 positions match TRBD1. Per the germline V gene, CDR1 is MDHEN and CDR2 is SYDVKM. V was pared by 1 base and J by 4 bases, with 6 bases of the junction left unmatched. The CDR3 length is 16 residues. The CDR3 DNA reads TGTGCCAGCAGTTTATCCACTGGACAGGTTAATGAAAAACTGTTTTTT. Translating gives CASSLSTGQVNEKLFF. The variable domain in full, completed from reference TRBV28 and TRBJ1-4, reads DVKVTQSSRYLVKRTGEKVFLECVQDMDHENMFWYRQDPGLGLRLIYFSYDVKMKEKGDIPEGYSVSREKKERFSLILESASTNQTSMYLCASSLSTGQVNEKLFFGSGTQLSVL.

This clone was observed a single time. Sequence at one end of the junction differs from germline and may be a read error. The same CDR3 is also encoded by other DNA sequences in this sample. The CDR3 protein is CASSLAGGNQPQHF. Written as DNA, the CDR3 is TGTGCCAGCAGCCTAGCCGGGGGCAATCAGCCCCAGCATTTT. The J gene is TRBJ1-5, the V gene TRBV7-9; D gene uncertain. The germline V gene encodes CDR1 SEHNR and CDR2 FQNEAQ (reference sequence). The CDR3 covers 14 residues. Complete variable domain (other parts from reference TRBV7-9 and TRBJ1-5): DTGVSQNPRHKITKRGQNVTFRCDPISEHNRLYWYRQTLGQGPEFLTYFQNEAQLEKSRLLSDRFSAERPKGSFSTLEIQRTEQGDSAMYLCASSLAGGNQPQHFGDGTRLSIL.

The chain links TRBV28 to TRBJ1-1; 9 bases are a match to TRBD1. The CDR3 has 18 residues. Unmatched junction bases numbered 11, after V lost 3 bases and J lost 0 bases. Germline values: CDR1 MDHEN, CDR2 SYDVKM. The CDR3 DNA reads TGTGCCAGCAGTTTTGTAAGGGGACAGGGACTAATGAACACTGAAGCTTTCTTT. As protein: CASSFVRGQGLMNTEAFF. Full variable domain (missing parts from reference TRBV28 and TRBJ1-1): DVKVTQSSRYLVKRTGEKVFLECVQDMDHENMFWYRQDPGLGLRLIYFSYDVKMKEKGDIPEGYSVSREKKERFSLILESASTNQTSMYLCASSFVRGQGLMNTEAFFGQGTRLTVV.